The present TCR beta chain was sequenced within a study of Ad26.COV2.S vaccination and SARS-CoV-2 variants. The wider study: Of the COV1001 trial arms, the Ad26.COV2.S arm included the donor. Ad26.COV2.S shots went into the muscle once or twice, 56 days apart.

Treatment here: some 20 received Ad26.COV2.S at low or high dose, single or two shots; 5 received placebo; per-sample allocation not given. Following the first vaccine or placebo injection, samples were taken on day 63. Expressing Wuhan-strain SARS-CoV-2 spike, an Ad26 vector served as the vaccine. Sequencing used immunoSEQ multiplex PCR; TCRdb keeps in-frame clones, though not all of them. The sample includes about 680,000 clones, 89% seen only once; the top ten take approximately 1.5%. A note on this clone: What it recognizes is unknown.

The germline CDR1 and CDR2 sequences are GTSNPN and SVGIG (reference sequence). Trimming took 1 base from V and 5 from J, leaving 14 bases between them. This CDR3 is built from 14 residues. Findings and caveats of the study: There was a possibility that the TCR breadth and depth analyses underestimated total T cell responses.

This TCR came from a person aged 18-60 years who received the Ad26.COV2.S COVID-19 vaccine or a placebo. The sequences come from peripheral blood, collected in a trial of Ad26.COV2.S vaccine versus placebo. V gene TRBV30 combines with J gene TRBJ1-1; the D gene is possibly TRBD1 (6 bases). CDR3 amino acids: CAWSGGGFWTEAFF. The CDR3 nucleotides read TGTGCCTGGAGTGGTGGGGGCTTTTGGACTGAAGCTTTCTTT.